This paragraph covers one T cell receptor (beta chain) sequence. Its antigen is undetermined. Produced via immunoSEQ multiplex PCR; TCRdb's table is partial and in-frame only. The sample carries 63,000 or so clones, 90% to 95% recorded once. The source of the sample is a study of OX40 agonist ivuxolimab in advanced cancers. Turning to the study itself: Checkpoint inhibitors had been given previously to about 40% of patients.

Study-level points and caveats: The authors did not determine the antigen specificity of the expanded peripheral T cells. Normalized T-cell clonal expansion was also low in a subset of nonresponders. Among T cells, CD8+ cells averaged more expanded clones than CD4+ cells.

This clonotype originated in an adult with an advanced solid tumor such as melanoma, head and neck, liver or kidney cancer. The sequencing here drew on CD4+ or CD8+ T cells sorted from blood, taken in a trial of the OX40 agonist ivuxolimab.

DNA for the CDR3: TGTGCCAGCCGCGACCCCGGATCATACGAGCAGTACTTC. Encoded protein: CASRDPGSYEQYF. The chain combines TRBV4-2 with TRBJ2-7, with D unclear. The CDR3 is made up of 13 amino acids. The V end lost 8 bases, the J end lost 4 bases, and 15 bases lay between the germline ends. Germline-derived CDR1 and CDR2 are LGHNA and YNFKEQ.